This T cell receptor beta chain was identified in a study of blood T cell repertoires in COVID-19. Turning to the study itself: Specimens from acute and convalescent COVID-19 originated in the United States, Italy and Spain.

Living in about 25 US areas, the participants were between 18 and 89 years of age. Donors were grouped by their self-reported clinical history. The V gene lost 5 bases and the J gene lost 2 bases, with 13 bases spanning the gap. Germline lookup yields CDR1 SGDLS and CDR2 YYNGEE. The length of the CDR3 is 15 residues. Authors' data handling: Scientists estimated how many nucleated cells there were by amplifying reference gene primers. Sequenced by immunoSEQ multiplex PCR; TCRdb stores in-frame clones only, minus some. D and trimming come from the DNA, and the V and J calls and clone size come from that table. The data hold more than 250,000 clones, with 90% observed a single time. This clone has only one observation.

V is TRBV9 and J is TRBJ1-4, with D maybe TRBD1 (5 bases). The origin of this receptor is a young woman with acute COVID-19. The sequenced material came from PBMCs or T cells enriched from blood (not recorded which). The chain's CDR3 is CASSVGGQTNEKLFF. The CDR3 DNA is TGTGCCAGCAGTGTCGGGGGTCAGACTAATGAAAAACTGTTTTTT.